This T cell receptor beta chain was retrieved from a study of patients and donors after allogeneic stem cell transplantation. The CDR3 is 16 residues long. Germline values: CDR1 MNHEY, CDR2 SVGAGI. The V gene end was trimmed by 0 bases and the J gene end by 4 bases; junction bases not matched to a gene: 5. Via MiXCR, TCRdb re-called the RT-PCR reads, giving one row per CDR3 protein. The sample shows 920,000 or so distinct CDR3 sequences, about 20% of them seen only once. V is TRBV6-5 and J is TRBJ2-1; the match to TRBD2 covers 8 bases. Sequences were obtained from blood, either unsorted or a sorted T cell fraction (not recorded which). This TCR was recovered from a human donor who was either an allogeneic HSCT recipient or a stem cell or donor lymphocyte infusion donor (not recorded which). It is not recorded whose cells these are; they may come from a transplant donor. For the CDR3, the DNA is TGTGCCAGCAGTTACTCGTACGAGCGGGGGTACAATGAGCAGTTCTTC. This sequence encodes CASSYSYERGYNEQFF.